This T cell receptor beta chain was recorded in a study of identical twins. Template switching introduced a universal primer site, and the cDNA bore unique molecular identifiers. In TCRdb, the 5' RACE reads were re-called with MiXCR into one record per CDR3 protein. The sample shows approximately 220,000 distinct CDR3 sequences, 7.5% of them seen only once. This clonotype was found a few times. Everyone who donated was a healthy Caucasian. These records were also assigned to another study, of yellow fever vaccine responses in identical twins.

Material: memory (CD45RO+) T cells sorted from blood. The TCR sequence derives from a woman younger than 35 in good health.

The CDR3 nucleotides read TGCAGTAGGATAGACACAGATACGCAGTATTTT. Translation gives CSRIDTDTQYF. The rearrangement links TRBV29-1 to TRBJ2-3; D ambiguous. Germline V gene data show CDR1 as SQVTM and CDR2 as ANQGSEA. This CDR3 is built from 11 residues.